The TCR beta chain described here comes from a study of blood T cell repertoires in COVID-19. Overall study context: Whether acute or convalescent, the COVID-19 samples came from the United States, Italy and Spain. PBMCs, B-cell-depleted T cells, or T cells provided the cDNA or gDNA that made up the material.

This clone was seen just once. Germline CDR1 is SNHLY and CDR2 is FYNNEI. The V gene end was trimmed by 8 bases and the J gene end by 4 bases; junction bases not matched to a gene: 4. This CDR3 is built from 12 residues. Under the authors' procedure: Nucleated cell counts were estimated from reference gene primer amplification. Measured with immunoSEQ multiplex PCR; TCRdb has only the in-frame clones, and not every one. V and J calls and clone size are those listed in that table; D and trimming were worked out from the DNA. The sample lists 250,000 or so clones; about three quarters were seen once. The chain carries TRBV2 and TRBJ2-7, with TRBD1 identical over 8 bases. The specimen sequenced was peripheral blood. This receptor was taken from a woman older than 75 with acute or convalescent COVID-19. CDR3 in DNA: TGTGCCAGCCAGGGGGCCGGTTACGAGCAGTACTTC. This encodes CASQGAGYEQYF.